A selection of T cell receptor beta chains follows, all from one sample in a study of blood T cell repertoires in COVID-19. TCRdb keeps only in-frame clones here, not all; method: immunoSEQ multiplex PCR. Altogether 95,000 to 150,000 clones are present, 65% to 85% being singletons, with the ten largest covering about 5%. The sequenced material came from peripheral blood. The receptors were sampled from a woman in her 70s with acute or convalescent COVID-19. Each CDR3 is given without its conserved first and last residue.

V gene	J gene	CDR3 protein
TRBV24-1	TRBJ2-3	ATRLAGDTDTQY
TRBV30	TRBJ1-5	AWSSGQGRDQPQH
TRBV29-1	TRBJ1-1	SAGPATGGAF
TRBV2	TRBJ2-1	ASALTGEHEQF
TRBV7-9	TRBJ1-1	ASSVQGWDTEAF
TRBV6-5	TRBJ1-4	ASSLGSGGFEKLF
TRBV29-1	TRBJ2-7	SVPGQGNSYEQY
TRBV11-2	TRBJ2-1	ASRWTGDSEQF
TRBV9	TRBJ2-3	ASSGMWAGGTDTQY
TRBV2	TRBJ1-1	ASSVSQGQITEAF
TRBV18	TRBJ2-7	ASSPGSVIYEQY
TRBV11-2	TRBJ1-1	ASSTRYTEAF
TRBV3-1/TRBV3-2	TRBJ1-4	ASSQTGTGINEKLF
TRBV2	TRBJ1-2	ASSEGQGPYGYT
TRBV6-2/TRBV6-3	TRBJ2-2	ASSYGSTIGELF
TRBV4-1	TRBJ2-5	ASSLDPGGETQY
TRBV2	TRBJ1-1	ASSELEGTEAF
TRBV5-1	TRBJ1-1	ASSLTAPNTEAF
TRBV19	TRBJ1-2	ASSRDRRYGYT
TRBV2	TRBJ1-1	ASSGLGGSEAF
TRBV11-3	TRBJ2-7	ASSLGRTSGGHEQY
TRBV7-9	TRBJ1-3	ASSYRGAGNTIY
TRBV14	TRBJ1-2	ASSHSGQGTSGYT
TRBV19	TRBJ2-3	ASSQETGSTQY
TRBV19	TRBJ1-1	ASSTPGTHPPF
TRBV6-6	TRBJ2-5	ASSYPGRVETQY
TRBV20-1	TRBJ1-2	SAKDRVGYT
TRBV5-1	TRBJ1-1	ASSLRTGSKNTEAF
TRBV11-3	TRBJ2-5	ASSLGLAGGGFQETQY
TRBV3-1/TRBV3-2	TRBJ1-4	ASSQEGRYEKLF
TRBV2	TRBJ2-7	ASRVTELYEQY
TRBV7-2	TRBJ2-1	ASSLAGLFDEQF
TRBV7-2	TRBJ1-2	ASSLTGQGNYGYT
TRBV10-3	TRBJ1-4	AISSGTGGTNEKLF
TRBV2	TRBJ2-1	ASTQRYNEQF
TRBV29-1	TRBJ2-5	SVVTSGGETQY
TRBV7-8	TRBJ1-2	ASSALQGLYGYT
TRBV15	TRBJ1-5	ATSSKGQGWGQPQH
TRBV2	TRBJ1-3	ASISAPSGNTIY
TRBV12-3/TRBV12-4	TRBJ1-1	ASSFEYGTEAF
TRBV19	TRBJ1-1	ASSYPRGQVNTEAF
TRBV6-2/TRBV6-3	TRBJ2-7	ASSLRVSYEQY
TRBV7-2	TRBJ2-3	ASSLGDWYTDTQY
TRBV29-1	TRBJ1-4	SDLDRGGEKLF
TRBV7-2	TRBJ1-2	ASSLVGGTGNYGYT
TRBV2	TRBJ2-6	ASSEEWAGANVLT
TRBV6-2/TRBV6-3	TRBJ1-1	ASSYPTGNSRTEAF
TRBV7-8	TRBJ2-7	ASSLGMRQLYEQY
TRBV7-6	TRBJ1-5	ASSLGRGGAQPQH
TRBV19	TRBJ2-3	ASSIWGGQGRDTQY